Below are 32 T cell receptor beta chains sequenced from a single sample in a study of OX40 agonist ivuxolimab in advanced cancers. Method: immunoSEQ multiplex PCR; TCRdb's copy keeps in-frame clones and lacks some. The data show roughly 53,000 clones, with around 90% seen just once and roughly 4.5% held by the top ten. Sequences were derived from CD4+ or CD8+ T cells sorted from blood, sampled in a trial of the OX40 agonist ivuxolimab. The receptors derive from an adult with an advanced solid tumor such as melanoma, head and neck, liver or kidney cancer.

V gene TRBV4-1 combines with J gene TRBJ2-1; D gene unclear. CDR3 length equals 16 residues. V was trimmed by 1 base and J by 0 bases, leaving 10 bases between them. Germline lookup yields CDR1 MGHRA and CDR2 YSYEKL. The CDR3 loop is CASSQGLPSSYNEQFF. The CDR3 region has the DNA TGCGCCAGCAGCCAAGGACTCCCAAGCTCCTACAATGAGCAGTTCTTC.

The chain combines TRBV18 with TRBJ2-1; 9 bases agree with TRBD1. CDR3 length: 15 residues. The J segment lost 3 bases and the V segment lost 3 bases, leaving 3 bases of the junction unmatched. CDR1 KGHSH and CDR2 LQKENI come from the germline V gene. Written as DNA, the CDR3 is TGTGCCAGCTCACCGGGACAGGGACTCTACAATGAGCAGTTCTTC. Translated, it gives CASSPGQGLYNEQFF. Combining the CDR3 with reference TRBV18 and TRBJ2-1 gives the whole variable domain NAGVMQNPRHLVRRRGQEARLRCSPMKGHSHVYWYRQLPEEGLKFMVYLQKENIIDESGMPKERFSAEFPKEGPSILRIQQVVRGDSAAYFCASSPGQGLYNEQFFGPGTRLTVL.

This clone was observed once. The genes are TRBV10-1 and TRBJ2-7; perhaps D is TRBD1 or TRBD2 (5 bases each). CDR1 is WNHNN and CDR2 is SYGVQD in the germline V gene (reference sequence). V was shortened by 4 bases and J by 7 bases, with 26 bases between the two germline ends. CDR3 length: 17 amino acids. The CDR3 DNA sequence: TGCGCCAGCAGTGGAACCCCCTGGGGACGGGACCATGGGGAGCAGTACTTC. Protein: CASSGTPWGRDHGEQYF.

The rearrangement joins TRBV7-9 to TRBJ1-1, with D hard to call. Trimming removed 1 base from V and 6 bases from J, with 9 bases in between. CDR3 length: 13 residues. CDR1 and CDR2 (germline): SEHNR, FQNEAQ (reference sequence). The DNA of the CDR3 is TGTGCCAGCAGCTTAGGCAGGCACCCTGAAGCTTTCTTT. Its protein is CASSLGRHPEAFF. Full variable domain (outside the CDR3, taken from reference TRBV7-9 and TRBJ1-1): DTGVSQNPRHKITKRGQNVTFRCDPISEHNRLYWYRQTLGQGPEFLTYFQNEAQLEKSRLLSDRFSAERPKGSFSTLEIQRTEQGDSAMYLCASSLGRHPEAFFGQGTRLTVV.

This clone was recorded once. The genes are TRBV2 and TRBJ2-1; D may correspond to TRBD1 or TRBD2 (5 bases each). The CDR3 runs to 15 residues. V lost 1 base and J 2 bases, leaving 9 bases between the germline ends. Germline V gives CDR1 SNHLY, CDR2 FYNNEI. CDR3 nucleotides: TGTGCCAGCAGTGAAGGTGGGACCGCCTACAATGAGCAGTTCTTC. Translated, it gives CASSEGGTAYNEQFF. Full variable domain (rest looked up from reference TRBV2 and TRBJ2-1): EPEVTQTPSHQVTQMGQEVILRCVPISNHLYFYWYRQILGQKVEFLVSFYNNEISEKSEIFDDQFSVERPDGSNFTLKIRSTKLEDSAMYFCASSEGGTAYNEQFFGPGTRLTVL.

This clone has just a few counts. The chain joins TRBV5-1 to TRBJ2-1, with a weak D call TRBD2 (6 bases). Germline lookup yields CDR1 SGHRS and CDR2 YFSETQ. The CDR3 covers 14 residues. Trimming shortened V by 2 bases and J by 5 bases, and 11 bases separated the two germline ends. The CDR3 spells CASSLGTLDNEQFF. In DNA form, the CDR3 reads TGCGCCAGCAGCTTAGGGACTTTAGACAATGAGCAGTTCTTC.

The CDR3 nucleotides are TGTGCCAGCAGCGTAGCCCCGGGCACCATATATTTT. Translating it yields CASSVAPGTIYF. This chain joins TRBV9 and TRBJ1-3; D remains ambiguous. V gave up 0 bases and J gave up 9 bases, with 7 bases separating them. Germline loops: CDR1 SGDLS, CDR2 YYNGEE. There are 12 residues in the CDR3.

The rearrangement joins TRBV16 to TRBJ1-5; D remains ambiguous. The CDR3 runs to 16 residues. Per germline, CDR1 KGHSY and CDR2 FQNENV. The V end lost 0 bases, the J end lost 7 bases, and 16 bases lay between the germline ends. CDR3 protein: CASSQSNRLGLQPQHF. The CDR3 DNA is TGTGCCAGCAGCCAATCTAATAGGCTTGGACTACAGCCCCAGCATTTT.

The chain links TRBV5-5 to TRBJ2-3, with 10 positions matching TRBD2. After removal of 1 base from V and 1 base from J, the junction contained 3 bases not matched to a gene. The germline CDR1 and CDR2 sequences are SGHKS and YYEKEE (reference sequence). The CDR3 contains 16 residues. The CDR3 spells CASSLTSGKGTDTQYF. In DNA, the CDR3 is TGTGCCAGCAGCTTGACTAGCGGGAAAGGCACAGATACGCAGTATTTT.

This sequence joins TRBV28 and TRBJ1-2; D gene uncertain. The CDR3 extends over 14 amino acids. Germline loops: CDR1 MDHEN, CDR2 SYDVKM. Trimming shortened V by 4 bases and J by 0 bases, and 9 bases separated the two germline ends. This CDR3 is CASSWRAANYGYTF. Here the CDR3 DNA reads TGTGCCAGCAGTTGGAGGGCCGCTAACTATGGCTACACCTTC.

Only one count was recorded for this clone. V and J are TRBV11-3 and TRBJ2-7, with D possibly TRBD2 on 5 matching bases. V lost 7 bases and J 4 bases, leaving 17 bases between the germline ends. Germline assignment: CDR1 SGHNT and CDR2 YENEEA. This CDR3 comprises 14 residues. The CDR3 loop is CASTRAGGAYEQYF. The CDR3, as DNA: TGTGCCAGCACCCGAGCAGGAGGTGCGTACGAGCAGTACTTC.

The V and J genes are TRBV10-3 and TRBJ2-3; 8 nucleotides agree with TRBD2. The V gene end was trimmed by 2 bases and the J gene end by 11 bases; junction bases not matched to a gene: 9. This CDR3 spans 14 amino acids. Germline CDR1 is ENHRY and CDR2 is SYGVKD. DNA of the CDR3: TGTGCCATCAGTGAGAGCGGGGGCCCGGCCCAGCAGTATTTT. It yields the protein CAISESGGPAQQYF.

The genes are TRBV7-2 and TRBJ1-2, with TRBD1 as a possible D gene (6 bases). V was trimmed by 4 bases and J by 4 bases, leaving 13 bases between them. CDR1 and CDR2 (germline): SGHTA, FQGNSA. The CDR3 has 14 residues. CDR3 bases: TGTGCCAGCAGCTCTTCGACAGGCCGCTATGGCTACACCTTC. Translating it yields CASSSSTGRYGYTF. The variable domain in full, completed from reference TRBV7-2 and TRBJ1-2, reads GAGVSQSPSNKVTEKGKDVELRCDPISGHTALYWYRQSLGQGLEFLIYFQGNSAPDKSGLPSDRFSAERTGGSVSTLTIQRTQQEDSAVYLCASSSSTGRYGYTFGSGTRLTVV.

V is TRBV9 and J is TRBJ2-1; 13 nucleotides line up with TRBD2. CDR1 SGDLS and CDR2 YYNGEE come from the germline V gene. Losses at the gene ends were 0 bases for V and 8 bases for J; bases not matched to a gene: 5. The CDR3 length is 16 residues. The chain's CDR3 is CASSVATSGRYDEQFF. CDR3 sequence (DNA): TGTGCCAGCAGCGTAGCGACTAGCGGGAGGTATGATGAGCAGTTCTTC.

The gene calls are TRBV7-9 and TRBJ1-1; D is uncertain. This CDR3 comprises 14 residues. The germline V gene has CDR1 SEHNR and CDR2 FQNEAQ (reference sequence). Trimming cost V 2 bases and J 1 base, with 8 bases left between them. CDR3 protein: CASSLSTQNTEAFF. As DNA, the CDR3 is TGTGCCAGCAGCTTATCTACCCAGAACACTGAAGCTTTCTTT.

Here the CDR3 reads CASSSGQGRNEQYF. The CDR3 nucleotides read TGTGCCAGCAGCTCGGGACAGGGGAGGAACGAGCAGTACTTC. The V call is TRBV7-3, the J call TRBJ2-7, with TRBD1 matching over 10 bases. CDR3 size: 14 residues. V gave up 4 bases and J gave up 5 bases; unmatched junction bases: 5. CDR1 is SGHTA, CDR2 FQGTGA, per germline.

The chain employs TRBV4-2 and TRBJ2-1, with a weak D call TRBD2 (6 bases). Germline CDR1 reads LGHNA; CDR2 reads YNFKEQ. CDR3 length: 18 residues. V was pared by 0 bases and J by 5 bases, with 20 bases between. DNA of the CDR3: TGTGCCAGCAGCCAAGATGTTTTTGGGACTGGGCGCAACAATGAGCAGTTCTTC. Its translation is CASSQDVFGTGRNNEQFF.

This clone was picked up a small number of times. This rearrangement joins TRBV9 to TRBJ2-1; tentatively, D is TRBD1 or TRBD2 (5 bases each). V lost 3 bases, J lost 2 bases, and 15 bases lay in between. The CDR3 is 16 amino acids. Germline-derived CDR1 and CDR2 are SGDLS and YYNGEE. The CDR3 sequence: CASSGTGTRAYNEQFF. The CDR3 DNA is TGTGCCAGCAGCGGTACCGGGACCCGAGCCTACAATGAGCAGTTCTTC.

The gene calls are TRBV11-2 and TRBJ2-2, with a tentative D call TRBD1 (6 bases). The germline CDR1 and CDR2 sequences are SGHAT and FQNNGV. Trimming took 6 bases from V and 1 from J, leaving 15 bases between them. The CDR3 consists of 16 residues. CDR3 bases: TGTGCCAGCAGTCACCTGACAGGAAAGAACACCGGGGAGCTGTTTTTT. Its translation: CASSHLTGKNTGELFF.

DNA for the CDR3: TGTGCCAGCAGCCCATGGACTAGCGGGGCCATGAATACGCAGTATTTT. Protein sequence: CASSPWTSGAMNTQYF. This chain connects TRBV9 to TRBJ2-3; TRBD2 aligns across 12 bases. From germline, CDR1 is SGDLS and CDR2 YYNGEE. The CDR3 runs 16 residues. Losses at the gene ends were 4 bases for V and 7 bases for J; bases not matched to a gene: 10. The whole variable domain, filled in from reference TRBV9 and TRBJ2-3, reads DSGVTQTPKHLITATGQRVTLRCSPRSGDLSVYWYQQSLDQGLQFLIQYYNGEERAKGNILERFSAQQFPDLHSELNLSSLELGDSALYFCASSPWTSGAMNTQYFGPGTRLTVL.

The chain couples TRBV7-9 to TRBJ2-3; 14 bases fit TRBD2. Germline CDR1 reads SEHNR; CDR2 reads FQNEAQ (reference sequence). The V and J ends lost 5 bases and 0 bases, in that order; junction bases with no gene match: 4. The CDR3 is 17 residues long. The CDR3 nucleotides read TGTGCCAGCAGCGGACTAGCGGGGGGAACTAGCACAGATACGCAGTATTTT. Translation gives CASSGLAGGTSTDTQYF.

This clone is a singleton in its sample. The J gene is TRBJ1-4, the V gene TRBV5-4; 8 nucleotides line up with TRBD1. Germline values: CDR1 SGHNT, CDR2 YYREEE (reference sequence). The CDR3 covers 17 residues. The ends lost 6 bases at V and 2 bases at J; junction bases unmatched: 12. CDR3 sequence reads: CASTRVTGAFTNEKLFF. The CDR3 nucleotides are TGTGCCAGCACCCGGGTGACAGGGGCTTTCACTAATGAAAAACTGTTTTTT.

The rearrangement uses TRBV5-5 and TRBJ2-7, with D maybe TRBD2 (6 bases). V lost 3 bases and J lost 3, with 16 bases in between. Germline values: CDR1 SGHKS, CDR2 YYEKEE (reference sequence). The CDR3 extends over 15 amino acids. DNA of the CDR3: TGTGCCAGCAGCTCCCACCTTGGGACTTTCTACGAGCAGTACTTC. Amino acids: CASSSHLGTFYEQYF.

This chain connects TRBV29-1 to TRBJ2-1, with 9 nucleotides matching TRBD2. CDR3 length: 23 amino acids. CDR1 SQVTM and CDR2 ANQGSEA come from the germline V gene. The ends lost 3 bases at V and 0 bases at J; junction bases unmatched: 27. The CDR3 coding sequence is TGCAGCGTTGAGGCCACCAGCGAAATAGCGGGAGTCGGGTACTTCGGCTCCTACAATGAGCAGTTCTTC. Translated, it gives CSVEATSEIAGVGYFGSYNEQFF.

V usage is TRBV7-2 and J usage is TRBJ1-2, with D perhaps TRBD1 (6 bases). V dropped 3 bases and J dropped 2 bases, with 16 bases sitting between them. CDR1 and CDR2 (germline): SGHTA, FQGNSA. The CDR3 loop spans 16 amino acids. The CDR3 sequence: CASSLSGGGKNYGYTF. The CDR3 DNA reads TGTGCCAGCAGCTTGTCAGGAGGGGGAAAGAACTATGGCTACACCTTC.

The chain employs TRBV6-5 and TRBJ1-1; D is unresolved. V shed 10 bases and J shed 1 base, with 10 bases lying between them. The CDR3 has 12 amino acids. Germline V gene sequence: CDR1 MNHEY, CDR2 SVGAGI. CDR3 amino acids: CATRTTNTEAFF. The CDR3 DNA reads as TGTGCCACCAGAACAACGAACACTGAAGCTTTCTTT.

The CDR3 nucleotides read TGTGCCAGCAGTCTTCCGACAGGGGACTATGGCTACACCTTC. As protein: CASSLPTGDYGYTF. The chain has TRBV6-5 and TRBJ1-2; 8 positions match TRBD1. In germline, CDR1 is MNHEY, CDR2 SVGAGI. V was clipped by 5 bases and J by 3 bases; unmatched bases: 5. The CDR3 loop spans 14 amino acids.

The chain recombines TRBV2 with TRBJ1-1; maybe TRBD1 (6 bases). The germline V gene encodes CDR1 SNHLY and CDR2 FYNNEI. V was trimmed by 7 bases and J by 1 base, leaving 10 bases between them. The CDR3 runs to 13 residues. CDR3 in amino acids: CASNRQENTEAFF. CDR3 coding DNA: TGTGCCAGCAATAGACAGGAGAACACTGAAGCTTTCTTT.

A word on this clone: The identical CDR3 is also encoded by other nucleotide sequences in the sample. The rearrangement links TRBV5-4 to TRBJ2-7; 8 nucleotides align to TRBD2. Trimming took 0 bases from V and 5 from J; bases not matched to a gene: 1. Germline V gene lookup returns CDR1 SGHNT and CDR2 YYREEE (reference sequence). This CDR3 region has 13 residues. CDR3 region: CASSLAGGDEQYF. CDR3 in DNA: TGTGCCAGCAGCTTGGCCGGGGGGGACGAGCAGTACTTC.

V gene TRBV6-1 combines with J gene TRBJ1-1; TRBD1 matches 7 bases. CDR1 and CDR2 (germline): MNHNS, SASEGT. There are 16 residues in the CDR3. The ends lost 1 base at V and 1 base at J; junction bases unmatched: 6. CDR3 protein: CASSEEVKGANTEAFF. The DNA for the CDR3 is TGTGCCAGCAGTGAAGAAGTGAAGGGGGCGAACACTGAAGCTTTCTTT.

The V and J genes are TRBV18 and TRBJ1-6; tentatively, D is TRBD1 (6 bases). The CDR3 is made up of 15 amino acids. Trimming shortened V by 3 bases and J by 5 bases, and 11 bases separated the two germline ends. Germline CDR1 KGHSH, CDR2 LQKENI. The CDR3 DNA is TGTGCCAGCTCACCGGGGAGGACAGATAATTCACCCCTCCACTTT. It is translated as CASSPGRTDNSPLHF.

The chain combines TRBV27 with TRBJ2-5; TRBD1 agrees at 11 bases. The V gene's germline CDR1 is MNHEY and CDR2 SMNVEV (reference sequence). There are 15 residues in the CDR3. Germline trimming cut 4 bases from V and 5 bases from J; bases unmatched to any gene: 6. The CDR3 bases are TGTGCCAGCAGTTCGTGGACAGGGGGCGAGGAGACCCAGTACTTC. Its translation is CASSSWTGGEETQYF.